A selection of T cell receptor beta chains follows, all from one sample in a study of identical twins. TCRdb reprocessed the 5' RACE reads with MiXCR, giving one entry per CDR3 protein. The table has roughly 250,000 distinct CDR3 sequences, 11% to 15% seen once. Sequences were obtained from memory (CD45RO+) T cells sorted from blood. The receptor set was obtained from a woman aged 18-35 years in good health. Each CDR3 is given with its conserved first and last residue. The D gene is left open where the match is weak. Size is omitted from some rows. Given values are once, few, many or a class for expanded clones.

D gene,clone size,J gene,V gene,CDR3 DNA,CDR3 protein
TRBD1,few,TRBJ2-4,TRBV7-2,TGTGCCAGCAGACCCGGACAGGGATCCAAAAACATTCAGTACTTC,CASRPGQGSKNIQYF
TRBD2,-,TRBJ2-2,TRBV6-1,TGTGCCACCATCACTAGCGGAACGAACACCGGGGAGCTGTTTTTT,CATITSGTNTGELFF
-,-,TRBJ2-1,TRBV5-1,TGCGCCAGCAGCTTAAGCCAGGGGGACTATGGGCAGTTCTTC,CASSLSQGDYGQFF
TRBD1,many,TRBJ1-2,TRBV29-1,TGCAGCGTTCCCGTGGGTCCAGGGGGACTCTTAAACTATGGCTACACCTTC,CSVPVGPGGLLNYGYTF
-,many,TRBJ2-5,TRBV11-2,TGTGCCAGCAGCTACATGGGTTTACAAGAGACCCAGTACTTC,CASSYMGLQETQYF
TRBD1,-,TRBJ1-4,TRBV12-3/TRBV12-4,TGTGCCAGCAGACGGACAGGGGACGAAAAACTGTTTTTT,CASRRTGDEKLFF
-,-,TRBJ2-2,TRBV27,TGTGCCAGCAAGACAGGACAAACCGGGGAGCTGTTTTTT,CASKTGQTGELFF
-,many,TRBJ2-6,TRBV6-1,TGTGCCAGCAGAGATCGGGTAGCTAGCTCTGGGGCCAACGTCCTGACTTTC,CASRDRVASSGANVLTF
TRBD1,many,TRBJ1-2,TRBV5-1,TGCGCCAGCAGCTCATCAGGGGGCACTAACTATGGCTACACCTTC,CASSSSGGTNYGYTF
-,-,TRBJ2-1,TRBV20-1,TGCAGTGCTAGAGCCTTAACGGGGGAGCAGTTCTTC,CSARALTGEQFF
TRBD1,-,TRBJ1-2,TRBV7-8,TGTGCCAGCAGCTTAGAAGGGACAGGGGGGTATGGCTACACCTTC,CASSLEGTGGYGYTF
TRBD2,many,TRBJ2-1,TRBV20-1,TGCAGCTTTCTCTCTTACGCGGGGGGGATTGACAATGAGCAGTTCTTC,CSFLSYAGGIDNEQFF
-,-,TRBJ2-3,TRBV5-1,TGCGCCAGCTTTTCCCTCTCGGCCCCAGATACGCAGTATTTT,CASFSLSAPDTQYF
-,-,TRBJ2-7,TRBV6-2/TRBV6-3,TGTGCCAGCAGTTACGGGCTAGAAGCGGACGAGCAGTACTTC,CASSYGLEADEQYF
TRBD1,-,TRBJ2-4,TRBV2,TGTGCCAGCAGTGCCGGGACAGGGAACATTCAGTACTTC,CASSAGTGNIQYF
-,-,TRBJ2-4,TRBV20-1,TGCAGTGCCCTGGACTCCTTAGCCAAAAACATTCAGTACTTC,CSALDSLAKNIQYF
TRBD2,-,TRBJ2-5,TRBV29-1,TGCAGCGTTGGAGTAGCGGGAGGGCCGGAGACCCAGTACTTC,CSVGVAGGPETQYF
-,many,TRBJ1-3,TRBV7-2,TGTGCCAGCAGCTTAGCGGGGAGTTCGGCCGGGGACACCATATATTTT,CASSLAGSSAGDTIYF
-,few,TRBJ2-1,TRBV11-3,TGTGCCAGCAGCCCCTCCGATATTACAGGGTTTGAGGATGAGCAGTTCTTC,CASSPSDITGFEDEQFF
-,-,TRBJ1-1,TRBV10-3,TGTGCCATCAGTGGGGGGTCGTCCCTGAACACTGAAGCTTTCTTT,CAISGGSSLNTEAFF
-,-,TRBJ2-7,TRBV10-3,TGTGCCATCAGTGAGTCGGCTAGCAAAATCTACGAGCAGTACTTC,CAISESASKIYEQYF
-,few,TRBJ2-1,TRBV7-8,TGTGCCAGCGAGGTCGTTACCGCCTACAATGAGCAGTTCTTC,CASEVVTAYNEQFF
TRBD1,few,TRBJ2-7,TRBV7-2,TGTGCCAGCAGCTTCGACAGGGTTACTTACGAGCAGTACTTC,CASSFDRVTYEQYF
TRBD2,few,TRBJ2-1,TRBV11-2,TGTGCCAGCAGCTTTTTAGCGGGAGGCAGTGAGCAGTTCTTC,CASSFLAGGSEQFF
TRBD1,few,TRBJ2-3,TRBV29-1,TGCAGCGTTGGTGGGGACAGGGGGTTTTACACAGATACGCAGTATTTT,CSVGGDRGFYTDTQYF
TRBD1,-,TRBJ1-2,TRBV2,TGTGCCAGCAGAGCGACAGGGGGCGTTCGTAACTATGGCTACACCTTC,CASRATGGVRNYGYTF
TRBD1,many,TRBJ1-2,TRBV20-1,TGCAGTGCTAGGATTGGGACAGCTTATGGCTACACCTTC,CSARIGTAYGYTF
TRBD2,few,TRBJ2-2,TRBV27,TGTGCCAGCAGCGGTGTAACTAGCGGGAACACCGGGGAGCTGTTTTTT,CASSGVTSGNTGELFF
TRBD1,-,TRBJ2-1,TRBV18,TGTGCCAGCTCCCCCGGGACAGGGCGTAGGAATGAGCAGTTCTTC,CASSPGTGRRNEQFF
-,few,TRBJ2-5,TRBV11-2,TGTGCCAGCAGCTGGCTTAGAGAGACCCAGTACTTC,CASSWLRETQYF
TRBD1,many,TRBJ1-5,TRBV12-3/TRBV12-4,TGTGCCAGCAGTTTGACAGGGGGTAATCAGCCCCAGCATTTT,CASSLTGGNQPQHF
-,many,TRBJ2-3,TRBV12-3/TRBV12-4,TGTGCCAGCAGTCGACAGAGCACAGATACGCAGTATTTT,CASSRQSTDTQYF
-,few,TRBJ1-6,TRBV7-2,TGTGCCAGCAGCTTATCGGGACGGAGCTCCTATAATTCACCCCTCCACTTT,CASSLSGRSSYNSPLHF
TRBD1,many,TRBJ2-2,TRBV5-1,TGCGCCAGCAGCTTAGCAACAGGGGCAGGGACCGGGGAGCTGTTTTTT,CASSLATGAGTGELFF
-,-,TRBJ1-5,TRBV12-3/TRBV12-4,TGTGCCAGCAGTTTAGGAGGGGAGAGGCCCCAGCATTTT,CASSLGGERPQHF
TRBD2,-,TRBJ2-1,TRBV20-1,TGCAGTGCCGGACGGACTAGCGGGGGGTTAAACAATGAGCAGTTCTTC,CSAGRTSGGLNNEQFF
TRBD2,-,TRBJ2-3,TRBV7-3,TGTGCCAGCAGCTTACAAGGGTGGGGAGGGGGCACAGATACGCAGTATTTT,CASSLQGWGGGTDTQYF
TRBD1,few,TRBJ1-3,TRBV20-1,TGCAGTGCATACGGACAGGGCGGACGGGACACCATATATTTT,CSAYGQGGRDTIYF
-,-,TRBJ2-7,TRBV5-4,TGTGCCAGCAGCGGGAACAGGGGGGGTTCCTACGAGCAGTACTTC,CASSGNRGGSYEQYF
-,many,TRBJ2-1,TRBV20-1,TGCAGTGCTAGAGATTTGTCTAGCGCGTTCAATGAGCAGTTCTTC,CSARDLSSAFNEQFF
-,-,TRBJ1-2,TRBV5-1,TGCGCCAGCACCGACCTCGCCTATGGCTACACCTTC,CASTDLAYGYTF
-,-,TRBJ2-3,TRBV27,TGTGCCAGCAGTCCATCCCTCGCGGAGACGGGCGATACGCAGTATTTT,CASSPSLAETGDTQYF